The clone carrying this T cell receptor beta chain occurred a few times. Unmatched junction bases numbered 12, after V lost 4 bases and J lost 4 bases. The V gene's germline CDR1 is MNHNS and CDR2 SASEGT. There are 16 residues in the CDR3. The sample comes from a study of blood T cells in healthy people across ages. Through a sample-barcoded 5' primer and a J-beta primer mix, a second PCR was run for roughly 6 to 11 cycles. In TCRdb, the 5' RACE reads were re-called with MiXCR into one record per CDR3 protein. The table lists roughly 1.7 million distinct CDR3 sequences, roughly 30% of them singletons.

The chain joins TRBV6-1 to TRBJ2-5; TRBD2 matches at 7 bases. The TCR sequence derives from a woman in her 30s in good health. Source material: blood. The CDR3 bases are TGTGCCAGCAGTGCTACCTCGGGAGGTATAATAGAGACCCAGTACTTC. This translates into CASSATSGGIIETQYF.